Listed below are T cell receptor beta chains from one sample, sequenced in a study of response to subunit inactivated influenza vaccine. MiXCR was run by TCRdb on the RT-PCR reads, yielding one entry per CDR3 protein. This sample has approximately 700,000 distinct CDR3 sequences, with 15% to 19% found just once. The input for sequencing was PBMCs from blood, taken approximately 12 days after vaccination. The receptors stem from a man in his forties or fifties who received an inactivated influenza vaccine. Both conserved end residues are part of each CDR3. A D gene is named only where the DNA matches it firmly. Expanded clones get a size class; other rows say once, few or many, or leave the size out.

d_gene: NA; len: 14; j_gene: TRBJ2-3; v_gene: TRBV18; abundance: NA; CDR3nt: TGTGCCAGCTCACCACCGGTGCGCACAGATACGCAGTATTTT; CDR3aa: CASSPPVRTDTQYF
d_gene: TRBD1; len: 14; j_gene: TRBJ2-1; v_gene: TRBV4-2; abundance: few; CDR3nt: TGTGCCAGCAGCCTCGGACAGGGCCGGCATGAGCAGTTCTTC; CDR3aa: CASSLGQGRHEQFF
d_gene: TRBD1; len: 13; j_gene: TRBJ2-7; v_gene: TRBV20-1; abundance: NA; CDR3nt: TGCAGTAACATCGGACAGGGGGTGTACGAGCAGTACTTC; CDR3aa: CSNIGQGVYEQYF
d_gene: TRBD1; len: 17; j_gene: TRBJ1-1; v_gene: TRBV28; abundance: NA; CDR3nt: TGTGCCAGCAGTTCTTGGGACAGGGGGATCATGAACACTGAAGCTTTCTTT; CDR3aa: CASSSWDRGIMNTEAFF
d_gene: NA; len: 14; j_gene: TRBJ1-2; v_gene: TRBV7-2; abundance: few; CDR3nt: TGTGCCAGCAGCCAACGGGCCCAGGGCTATGGCTACACCTTC; CDR3aa: CASSQRAQGYGYTF
d_gene: TRBD1; len: 14; j_gene: TRBJ1-4; v_gene: TRBV3-1; abundance: NA; CDR3nt: TGTGCCAGCAGCCGGGGACAGGGAGGGGAAAAACTGTTTTTT; CDR3aa: CASSRGQGGEKLFF
d_gene: TRBD2; len: 19; j_gene: TRBJ2-1; v_gene: TRBV15; abundance: NA; CDR3nt: TGTGCCACCAGCAGAGCTCTCTCTAGCGGGAGGGCCAGAGGGAATGAGCAGTTCTTC; CDR3aa: CATSRALSSGRARGNEQFF
d_gene: NA; len: 17; j_gene: TRBJ1-2; v_gene: TRBV7-9; abundance: few; CDR3nt: TGTGCCAGCAGCTTAGACGAAGGCCAGGTTTCCCCCTATGGCTACACCTTC; CDR3aa: CASSLDEGQVSPYGYTF
d_gene: TRBD2; len: 15; j_gene: TRBJ2-7; v_gene: TRBV28; abundance: NA; CDR3nt: TGTGCCAGCAGTTTAGACGGGACTAGACGGTACGAGCAGTACTTC; CDR3aa: CASSLDGTRRYEQYF
d_gene: NA; len: 14; j_gene: TRBJ2-5; v_gene: TRBV6-2/TRBV6-3; abundance: NA; CDR3nt: TGTGCCAGCAGTTCCCGGGACGGGCCCGAGACCCAGTACTTC; CDR3aa: CASSSRDGPETQYF
d_gene: TRBD2; len: 17; j_gene: TRBJ2-7; v_gene: TRBV3-1; abundance: few; CDR3nt: TGTGCCAGCAGCCATCGGATGCAACTAGCGGGAGTTGGCGAGCAGTACTTC; CDR3aa: CASSHRMQLAGVGEQYF
d_gene: NA; len: 13; j_gene: TRBJ1-5; v_gene: TRBV6-2/TRBV6-3; abundance: few; CDR3nt: TGTGCCAGCAGTTACTCGAACCATCAGCCCCAGCATTTT; CDR3aa: CASSYSNHQPQHF
d_gene: NA; len: 15; j_gene: TRBJ1-5; v_gene: TRBV6-2/TRBV6-3; abundance: many; CDR3nt: TGTGCCAGCAGCCCACTTCCCTCAGGGGACCAGCCCCAGCATTTT; CDR3aa: CASSPLPSGDQPQHF
d_gene: TRBD2; len: 15; j_gene: TRBJ2-5; v_gene: TRBV6-2/TRBV6-3; abundance: NA; CDR3nt: TGTGCCAGCAGTTACTCGGCGGGGGATCTAGAGACCCAGTACTTC; CDR3aa: CASSYSAGDLETQYF
d_gene: NA; len: 16; j_gene: TRBJ2-2; v_gene: TRBV6-1; abundance: NA; CDR3nt: TGTGCCAGCAGCCCCGGACGGCAGAAAAGCACCGGGGAGCTGTTTTTT; CDR3aa: CASSPGRQKSTGELFF
d_gene: NA; len: 14; j_gene: TRBJ2-1; v_gene: TRBV7-9; abundance: many; CDR3nt: TGTGCCAGCAGCTCACCGGGACCGATCAATGAGCAGTTCTTC; CDR3aa: CASSSPGPINEQFF
d_gene: TRBD2; len: 20; j_gene: TRBJ2-3; v_gene: TRBV5-6; abundance: NA; CDR3nt: TGTGCCAGCAGCTCGGACAGCCCTGGGACTAGCGGGAGCCCCACAGATACGCAGTATTTT; CDR3aa: CASSSDSPGTSGSPTDTQYF